These 31 T cell receptor beta chains came from one sample sequenced in a study of cytomegalovirus exposure and HLA in healthy donors. Primers for the PCR totalled 60 Vbeta and 13 Jbeta. Data came from immunoSEQ multiplex PCR; TCRdb stores just in-frame clones and leaves some out. The sample has under 150,000 clones, around three quarters seen once. Sequenced: PBMCs. The receptors shown here come from a woman in her 50s in good health and CMV-seronegative.

The rearrangement links TRBV7-9 to TRBJ1-1; unclear D gene. The CDR3 contains 12 residues. Trimming took 5 bases from V and 6 from J, leaving 10 bases between them. In germline, CDR1 is SEHNR, CDR2 FQNEAQ (reference sequence). CDR3 region: CASSGHPAEAFF. CDR3 in DNA: TGTGCCAGCAGCGGGCATCCCGCTGAAGCTTTCTTT.

This chain uses TRBV7-2 with TRBJ1-1, with 12 bases matching TRBD1. V shed 0 bases, J shed 5 bases, and the junction held 13 bases outside the gene matches. Germline V CDR1 and CDR2: SGHTA, FQGNSA. CDR3 length: 19 residues. CDR3 nucleotide sequence: TGTGCCAGCAGCTTAGCCTTTTGGGACAGGGGGCGGCGGTGGACTGAAGCTTTCTTT. Its translation is CASSLAFWDRGRRWTEAFF.

This clone was detected only a few times. This sequence joins TRBV4-3 and TRBJ1-1; D is unclear. Trimming stripped 4 bases from V and 6 bases from J, with 12 bases between. Germline V gene sequence: CDR1 LGHNA, CDR2 YSLEER. CDR3 length: 13 residues. CDR3 coding DNA: TGCGCCAGCAGCCTGGAGATGGTGGCTGAAGCTTTCTTT. Translating it yields CASSLEMVAEAFF.

This rearrangement joins TRBV28 to TRBJ1-5, with 10 positions matching TRBD1. In germline, CDR1 is MDHEN, CDR2 SYDVKM. The V gene end was trimmed by 2 bases and the J gene end by 0 bases; junction bases not matched to a gene: 16. This CDR3 has 21 amino acids. As DNA, the CDR3 is TGTGCCAGCAGTTTACCCGCGACAGGGGGCGTGGGTGGGTATAGCAATCAGCCCCAGCATTTT. It specifies CASSLPATGGVGGYSNQPQHF.

As for this clone: The junction departs from germline at one end; a sequencing error may be responsible. This rearrangement joins TRBV27 to TRBJ2-1; tentative D call: TRBD2 (5 bases). Germline CDR1 MNHEY, CDR2 SMNVEV (reference sequence). The CDR3 length is 12 residues. The CDR3 DNA reads as TGTGCCAGCAGTCCAACTAGGTTTGTTAAGCTCTTC. As protein: CASSPTRFVKLF.

J is TRBJ2-3 and V is TRBV7-3; 10 bases fit TRBD2. The CDR3 spans 16 residues. CDR1 is SGHTA and CDR2 is FQGTGA in the germline V gene. With V trimmed by 5 bases and J by 2 bases, 7 bases remained unmatched. The CDR3 DNA follows: TGTGCCAGCAGCCTTCGGACTAGCGGACTCACAGATACGCAGTATTTT. This codes for CASSLRTSGLTDTQYF.

The rearrangement links TRBV19 to TRBJ2-6; tentatively, D is TRBD1 (6 bases). In germline, CDR1 is LNHDA, CDR2 SQIVND (reference sequence). CDR3 length equals 16 residues. The V gene lost 5 bases and the J gene lost 0 bases, with 11 bases spanning the gap. CDR3 protein: CASSPDSSSGANVLTF. CDR3 sequence (DNA): TGTGCCAGTAGTCCGGACAGTTCCTCTGGGGCCAACGTCCTGACTTTC.

J is TRBJ1-3 and V is TRBV19; D is perhaps TRBD1 (6 bases). V was trimmed by 7 bases and J by 4 bases, leaving 17 bases between them. The CDR3 runs 15 residues. Germline CDR1 LNHDA, CDR2 SQIVND (reference sequence). The CDR3, as DNA: TGTGCCAGTACTCCGGACAGAGCGGTAGGAAACACCATATATTTT. It yields the protein CASTPDRAVGNTIYF.

The V call is TRBV9, the J call TRBJ2-1; a weak D match, TRBD2 (6 bases). This CDR3 region has 15 residues. The V end was cut by 2 bases, the J end by 6 bases, with 15 bases between. Germline CDR1 SGDLS, CDR2 YYNGEE. The CDR3 coding sequence is TGTGCCAGCAGCGTGGACGGGACTCCGGGCAATGAGCAGTTCTTC. It codes for CASSVDGTPGNEQFF.

The chain joins TRBV19 to TRBJ1-4, with 11 bases identical to TRBD1. The germline V gene encodes CDR1 LNHDA and CDR2 SQIVND (reference sequence). The CDR3 has 16 residues. After removal of 10 bases from V and 5 bases from J, the junction contained 12 bases not matched to a gene. CDR3 DNA: TGTGCCATTCAGGGGGACAGGGGGGTCTTGAATGAAAAACTGTTTTTT. It codes for CAIQGDRGVLNEKLFF. The entire variable domain, with the rest obtained from reference TRBV19 and TRBJ1-4, is as follows: DGGITQSPKYLFRKEGQNVTLSCEQNLNHDAMYWYRQDPGQGLRLIYYSQIVNDFQKGDIAEGYSVSREKKESFPLTVTSAQKNPTAFYLCAIQGDRGVLNEKLFFGSGTQLSVL.

The rearrangement uses TRBV2 and TRBJ1-1; D not certain. The CDR3 consists of 13 residues. Trimming took 2 bases from V and 5 from J, leaving 9 bases between them. The germline gives CDR1 SNHLY, CDR2 FYNNEI. The CDR3 nucleotides are TGTGCCAGCAGTGAATCACGGGGTACTGAAGCTTTCTTT. This translates into CASSESRGTEAFF.

V and J are TRBV30 and TRBJ2-3, with a possible D match to TRBD1 (6 bases). Germline CDR1 is GTSNPN and CDR2 is SVGIG (reference sequence). This CDR3 is 14 amino acids long. Trimming pared 5 bases from V and 10 bases from J, leaving 22 bases between. The CDR3 here is CAWAAHLIGGAQYF. The CDR3 region has the DNA TGTGCCTGGGCGGCTCATTTGATAGGGGGAGCGCAGTATTTT.

The V and J genes are TRBV4-3 and TRBJ2-7, with 8 bases matching TRBD2. J gave up 4 bases and V 2 bases, and 7 bases lay outside the gene matches. Germline lookup yields CDR1 LGHNA and CDR2 YSLEER. This CDR3 comprises 15 residues. CDR3 sequence (DNA): TGCGCCAGCAGCCAACGGGGCGGGGGGCTTTACGAGCAGTACTTC. This encodes CASSQRGGGLYEQYF.

The rearrangement links TRBV29-1 to TRBJ2-1; no firm D call. The CDR3 length is 12 residues. Germline V lookup: CDR1 SQVTM, CDR2 ANQGSEA. Trimming removed 1 base at V and 8 bases at J, with 9 bases between. CDR3 region: CSVEVGFDEQFF. The CDR3, as DNA: TGCAGCGTTGAAGTGGGCTTCGATGAGCAGTTCTTC.

The chain uses TRBV7-3 and TRBJ2-1; D gene uncertain. Germline CDR1 is SGHTA and CDR2 is FQGTGA. There are 15 residues in the CDR3. V shed 1 base and J shed 3 bases, with 10 bases lying between them. CDR3 in amino acids: CASSLMSTVYNEQFF. The CDR3 DNA reads TGTGCCAGCAGCTTAATGAGCACCGTCTACAATGAGCAGTTCTTC.

The V call is TRBV6-4, the J call TRBJ2-1; 8 nucleotides agree with TRBD2. With 3 bases clipped from V and 3 bases from J, the junction kept 4 bases outside the gene matches. The CDR3 length is 15 residues. CDR1 is MRHNA and CDR2 is SNTAGT in the germline V gene. CDR3 protein: CASSEGLADYNEQFF. The CDR3 nucleotides are TGTGCCAGCAGTGAAGGACTAGCCGACTACAATGAGCAGTTCTTC.

The table lists this clone with a few counts. V gene TRBV29-1 combines with J gene TRBJ1-2; D possibly corresponds to TRBD1 (5 bases). CDR3 length: 13 residues. V lost 8 bases to trimming and J lost 4 bases, with 17 bases between them. Per the germline V gene, CDR1 is SQVTM and CDR2 is ANQGSEA. CDR3 DNA sequence: TGCAGCTCCGAGGAAAGACAGAGCTATGGCTACACCTTC. Amino acid sequence: CSSEERQSYGYTF.

V gene TRBV11-2 combines with J gene TRBJ1-5; tentative D call: TRBD1 (5 bases). Per germline, CDR1 SGHAT and CDR2 FQNNGV. CDR3 length equals 13 residues. Trimming took 9 bases from V and 7 from J, leaving 16 bases between them. CDR3 nucleotides: TGTGCCAGTGGTCAGGGAATTGGCCAGCCCCAGCATTTT. Translation gives CASGQGIGQPQHF.

The V gene is TRBV5-5, the J gene TRBJ1-2; D perhaps matches TRBD1 (6 bases). With 4 bases removed from V and 5 bases from J, the gap between germline ends came to 21 bases. The CDR3 length is 16 residues. Germline V CDR1 and CDR2: SGHKS, YYEKEE (reference sequence). The CDR3 loop reads CASSPASGGQGYGYTF. The CDR3 DNA reads as TGTGCCAGCAGCCCTGCGTCGGGGGGCCAGGGGTATGGCTACACCTTC.

The chain combines TRBV7-9 with TRBJ2-1; no clear D gene. This CDR3 contains 12 residues. Deletions cut 6 bases from V and 6 bases from J, with 9 bases between. In germline, CDR1 is SEHNR, CDR2 FQNEAQ (reference sequence). CDR3 protein: CASRQTINEQFF. CDR3 nucleotides: TGTGCCAGCAGACAAACTATCAATGAGCAGTTCTTC.

The chain couples TRBV5-4 to TRBJ2-1; tentative D call: TRBD1 (6 bases). Germline-derived CDR1 and CDR2 are SGHNT and YYREEE (reference sequence). The V gene lost 3 bases and the J gene lost 2 bases, with 15 bases spanning the gap. The CDR3 is 16 residues long. For the CDR3, the DNA is TGTGCCAGCAGCTCACGACAGGCTGGGACCTACAATGAGCAGTTCTTC. Translating it yields CASSSRQAGTYNEQFF. Full variable domain (remainder filled in from reference TRBV5-4 and TRBJ2-1): ETGVTQSPTHLIKTRGQQVTLRCSSQSGHNTVSWYQQALGQGPQFIFQYYREEENGRGNFPPRFSGLQFPNYSSELNVNALELDDSALYLCASSSRQAGTYNEQFFGPGTRLTVL.

This chain links TRBV15 with TRBJ2-7; D ambiguous. Germline V gene sequence: CDR1 LNHNV, CDR2 YYDKDF (reference sequence). V shed 0 bases and J shed 6 bases, with 18 bases lying between them. CDR3 length: 16 amino acids. The CDR3 region has the DNA TGTGCCACCAGCAGAGATTATGGAGAGGTCGGAGCCGAGCAGTACGTC. Its protein product is CATSRDYGEVGAEQYV.

The chain employs TRBV6-5 and TRBJ1-2; D uncertain. Per the germline V gene, CDR1 is MNHEY and CDR2 is SVGAGI. This CDR3 has 15 amino acids. V lost 4 bases to trimming and J lost 4 bases, with 16 bases between them. Written as DNA, the CDR3 is TGTGCCAGCAGTTCGCCCCACGAGGGAGCCTATGGCTACACCTTC. Translating gives CASSSPHEGAYGYTF.

This clone was recorded a few times. V is TRBV7-2 and J is TRBJ1-5; 7 positions agree with TRBD1. This CDR3 comprises 14 residues. Germline loops: CDR1 SGHTA, CDR2 FQGNSA. Trimming removed 5 bases from V and 5 bases from J; junction bases left unmatched: 6. This CDR3 is CASSQGQTYQPQHF. The CDR3 DNA sequence: TGTGCCAGCAGCCAGGGACAGACATATCAGCCCCAGCATTTT. The variable domain in full, with the rest retrieved from reference TRBV7-2 and TRBJ1-5, is GAGVSQSPSNKVTEKGKDVELRCDPISGHTALYWYRQSLGQGLEFLIYFQGNSAPDKSGLPSDRFSAERTGGSVSTLTIQRTQQEDSAVYLCASSQGQTYQPQHFGDGTRLSIL.

The chain recombines TRBV25-1 with TRBJ2-5; a possible D gene is TRBD1 (6 bases). Per the germline V gene, CDR1 is MGHDK and CDR2 is SYGVNS. The CDR3 covers 16 residues. V dropped 3 bases and J dropped 4 bases, with 18 bases sitting between them. The CDR3 DNA reads TGTGCCAGCAGTGAGACGACCGGGACAACCGGAGAGACCCAGTACTTC. Encoded protein: CASSETTGTTGETQYF.

This clone was observed a few times. The V call is TRBV6-1, the J call TRBJ1-4; possibly TRBD1 for D (5 bases). The germline gives CDR1 MNHNS, CDR2 SASEGT. The CDR3 is 15 residues long. Trimming shortened V by 4 bases and J by 7 bases, and 16 bases separated the two germline ends. The CDR3 reads CASSVDSFWGEKLFF. The CDR3 nucleotides are TGTGCCAGCAGTGTAGACAGTTTTTGGGGTGAAAAACTGTTTTTT.

This chain links TRBV23-1 with TRBJ2-3, with 7 bases lining up with TRBD2. TRBV23-1 is assigned to the ORF class and has an uncertain function. The CDR3 extends over 15 amino acids. V lost 4 bases to trimming and J lost 4 bases; unmatched junction nucleotides: 8. CDR3 loop: CASSLPRESADTQYF. The CDR3 DNA follows: TGCGCCAGCAGTCTCCCGCGGGAGAGCGCAGATACGCAGTATTTT.

This rearrangement joins TRBV7-3 to TRBJ2-2; D unresolved. V lost 6 bases, J lost 4 bases, and 9 bases lay in between. This CDR3 contains 13 residues. Germline V lookup: CDR1 SGHTA, CDR2 FQGTGA. CDR3 protein: CASSQLATGELFF. In DNA, the CDR3 is TGTGCCAGCAGTCAACTCGCCACCGGGGAGCTGTTTTTT.

This chain connects TRBV4-1 to TRBJ1-1; D remains unclear. This CDR3 contains 15 residues. Germline V gives CDR1 MGHRA, CDR2 YSYEKL. V lost 0 bases and J lost 4, with 12 bases in between. In DNA form, the CDR3 reads TGCGCCAGCAGCCAAGAAGCGGGGTATTTCACTGAAGCTTTCTTT. Residues: CASSQEAGYFTEAFF.

The J gene is TRBJ2-7, the V gene TRBV2; possible D gene TRBD2, 6 bases. There are 17 residues in the CDR3. Germline assignment: CDR1 SNHLY and CDR2 FYNNEI. The ends were cut back, 6 bases at V and 0 bases at J, with 21 bases in the middle. The CDR3 DNA sequence: TGTGCCAGCAGGGGTTGGAGGGGAACAAGGAGCTCCTACGAGCAGTACTTC. Translation gives CASRGWRGTRSSYEQYF.

The rearrangement joins TRBV29-1 to TRBJ2-1, with 7 bases that match TRBD2. V lost 7 bases to trimming and J lost 9 bases; unmatched junction nucleotides: 18. There are 15 residues in the CDR3. Germline CDR1 and CDR2: SQVTM and ANQGSEA. The CDR3: CSARLAALLQFEQFF. The CDR3 region has the DNA TGCAGCGCTAGACTAGCCGCGCTCCTACAATTTGAGCAGTTCTTC.